The 16 T cell receptor beta chains below were found in one sample sequenced in a study of PD-L1 blockade in urothelial cancer. Assay used: immunoSEQ multiplex PCR; TCRdb lists only in-frame clones, some missing. The table lists fewer than 85,000 clones, 84% of them singletons, with approximately 10% in the top ten. Documented time point: pretreatment peripheral blood. The specimen comprised PBMCs, sampled around atezolizumab (anti-PD-L1) treatment. The receptors come from a woman aged 70-85 years with urothelial cancer.

The chain couples TRBV4-2 to TRBJ2-7; TRBD2 matches 9 bases. Germline V gives CDR1 LGHNA, CDR2 YNFKEQ. V was pared by 1 base and J by 2 bases, with 12 bases of the junction left unmatched. The CDR3 covers 18 residues. The CDR3: CASSQGLAASAFPYEQYF. The CDR3 DNA sequence: TGTGCCAGCAGCCAAGGACTAGCGGCGAGCGCCTTCCCCTACGAGCAGTACTTC.

The chain joins TRBV7-9 to TRBJ1-1, with D possibly matching TRBD1 (5 bases). The V and J ends lost 6 bases and 2 bases respectively, with 7 bases between them. CDR3 size: 12 residues. Germline CDR1 SEHNR, CDR2 FQNEAQ (reference sequence). CDR3 amino acids: CASRQGNTEAFF. The CDR3 DNA is TGTGCCAGCAGGCAGGGTAACACTGAAGCTTTCTTT. The whole variable domain, remainder taken from reference TRBV7-9 and TRBJ1-1, is DTGVSQNPRHKITKRGQNVTFRCDPISEHNRLYWYRQTLGQGPEFLTYFQNEAQLEKSRLLSDRFSAERPKGSFSTLEIQRTEQGDSAMYLCASRQGNTEAFFGQGTRLTVV.

The V gene is TRBV5-1, the J gene TRBJ2-5, with 9 bases aligning to TRBD1. The CDR3 is 16 amino acids. Germline CDR1 reads SGHRS; CDR2 reads YFSETQ. Unmatched junction bases numbered 14, after V lost 4 bases and J lost 7 bases. DNA of the CDR3: TGCGCCAGCAGCGGAGGCCCGGGACAGGGCGGCTGGACCCAGTACTTC. Amino acids: CASSGGPGQGGWTQYF.

V and J are TRBV6-5 and TRBJ2-2; the match to TRBD2 covers 9 bases. From germline, CDR1 is MNHEY and CDR2 SVGAGI. V lost 10 bases and J lost 6; bases outside the gene matches: 6. This CDR3 spans 13 amino acids. CDR3 sequence: CATWGLASGELFF. The CDR3 region has the DNA TGTGCCACCTGGGGACTAGCATCCGGGGAGCTGTTTTTT.

The chain combines TRBV28 with TRBJ1-2, with 10 positions matching TRBD1. CDR3 length: 15 amino acids. V shed 4 bases, J shed 4 bases, and the junction held 6 bases outside the gene matches. From germline, CDR1 is MDHEN and CDR2 SYDVKM. The CDR3 coding sequence is TGTGCCAGCAGTTCTGGGACAGGGGCTATCTATGGCTACACCTTC. The encoded protein is CASSSGTGAIYGYTF.

This clone was observed a few times. The V and J genes are TRBV7-2 and TRBJ1-5; D remains ambiguous. The CDR3 sequence is 13 residues long. CDR1 is SGHTA and CDR2 is FQGNSA in the germline V gene. V was cut by 2 bases and J by 1 base, with 3 bases left in between. This CDR3 is CASSLISNQPQHF. CDR3 nucleotide sequence: TGTGCCAGCAGCTTAATAAGCAATCAGCCCCAGCATTTT. The variable domain in full, completed from reference TRBV7-2 and TRBJ1-5, reads GAGVSQSPSNKVTEKGKDVELRCDPISGHTALYWYRQSLGQGLEFLIYFQGNSAPDKSGLPSDRFSAERTGGSVSTLTIQRTQQEDSAVYLCASSLISNQPQHFGDGTRLSIL.

This chain uses TRBV6-5 with TRBJ2-5; TRBD2 agrees at 7 bases. CDR3 length equals 15 residues. Looked up from germline, CDR1 is MNHEY and CDR2 is SVGAGI. V trimming: 5 bases; J trimming: 1 base; junction bases outside the gene matches: 7. The CDR3 DNA follows: TGTGCCAGCAGTCGGATCAGCGGGACCCAAGAGACCCAGTACTTC. As protein: CASSRISGTQETQYF.

This clone has only one observation. The CDR3 here is CASSEQGTQPQHF. The CDR3 DNA sequence: TGCGCCAGCAGTGAGCAGGGGACTCAGCCCCAGCATTTT. The rearrangement links TRBV10-2 to TRBJ1-5; a weak D match, TRBD1 (6 bases). The CDR3 loop spans 13 amino acids. Trimming took off 2 bases at V and 6 bases at J, with 8 bases between the two ends. Per the germline V gene, CDR1 is WSHSY and CDR2 is SAAADI.

In its sample, this clone was seen once. This sequence joins TRBV6-1 and TRBJ2-5, with 8 bases identical to TRBD1. V shed 6 bases and J 5 bases; nucleotides not matched to a gene: 8. This CDR3 contains 14 residues. Germline V lookup: CDR1 MNHNS, CDR2 SASEGT. Written as DNA, the CDR3 is TGTGCCAGCAGAAGACAGGGGAGCGGTGAGACCCAGTACTTC. Residues: CASRRQGSGETQYF.

The chain is built from TRBV11-2 and TRBJ2-7; TRBD1 matches at 7 bases. V lost 2 bases to trimming and J lost 4 bases; unmatched junction nucleotides: 5. The CDR3 runs to 14 residues. Germline-derived CDR1 and CDR2 are SGHAT and FQNNGV. The CDR3 bases are TGTGCCAGCAGCTTATTTGGGACAGATTACGAGCAGTACTTC. Translated: CASSLFGTDYEQYF.

The chain combines TRBV18 with TRBJ2-5, with 10 bases aligning to TRBD2. CDR1 and CDR2 from the germline V gene are KGHSH and LQKENI. V gave up 2 bases and J gave up 2 bases; unmatched junction bases: 2. This CDR3 region has 15 residues. The CDR3: CASSPKLAGQETQYF. CDR3 nucleotides: TGTGCCAGCTCACCAAAACTAGCGGGACAAGAGACCCAGTACTTC. Full variable domain (missing parts from reference TRBV18 and TRBJ2-5): NAGVMQNPRHLVRRRGQEARLRCSPMKGHSHVYWYRQLPEEGLKFMVYLQKENIIDESGMPKERFSAEFPKEGPSILRIQQVVRGDSAAYFCASSPKLAGQETQYFGPGTRLLVL.

This chain joins TRBV25-1 and TRBJ2-3; 13 nucleotides match TRBD2. The germline gives CDR1 MGHDK, CDR2 SYGVNS. The CDR3 covers 18 residues. V trimming: 1 base; J trimming: 0 bases; junction bases outside the gene matches: 4. DNA for the CDR3: TGTGCCAGCAGTGAATCGAGACTAGCGGGGGGCAGCACAGATACGCAGTATTTT. Protein: CASSESRLAGGSTDTQYF.

This rearrangement joins TRBV5-1 to TRBJ2-7, with 9 bases matching TRBD1. The V gene's germline CDR1 is SGHRS and CDR2 YFSETQ. Losses at the gene ends were 1 base for V and 2 bases for J; bases not matched to a gene: 7. The CDR3 consists of 16 residues. The CDR3 protein is CASSLHTGTGTYEQYF. The CDR3 coding sequence is TGCGCCAGCAGCTTGCATACCGGGACAGGGACCTACGAGCAGTACTTC.

The V call is TRBV9, the J call TRBJ1-3, with 8 bases lining up with TRBD1. Germline V gives CDR1 SGDLS, CDR2 YYNGEE. J was trimmed by 3 bases and V by 0 bases; bases with no gene match: 11. This CDR3 is 18 amino acids long. CDR3 region: CASSVGPSRGPVGNTIYF. The CDR3 DNA reads as TGTGCCAGCAGCGTAGGCCCCTCCAGGGGGCCAGTTGGAAACACCATATATTTT.

The chain links TRBV7-2 to TRBJ1-1, with 10 bases identical to TRBD1. CDR1 SGHTA and CDR2 FQGNSA come from the germline V gene. Germline trimming cut 4 bases from V and 1 base from J; bases unmatched to any gene: 6. This CDR3 has 16 residues. Written as DNA, the CDR3 is TGTGCCAGCAGCTCCCGGGACAGGGGATCGAACACTGAAGCTTTCTTT. Amino acids: CASSSRDRGSNTEAFF.

This sequence joins TRBV28 and TRBJ2-7; 11 bases align to TRBD2. Germline lookup yields CDR1 MDHEN and CDR2 SYDVKM. The length of the CDR3 is 18 residues. V was pared by 6 bases and J by 2 bases, with 15 bases of the junction left unmatched. The CDR3 is CASSSRQGTSGFPYEQYF. The DNA of the CDR3 is TGTGCCAGCAGCTCCAGACAGGGGACTAGCGGATTTCCCTACGAGCAGTACTTC.